A single sample gave rise to the 31 T cell receptor beta chains below, sequenced in a study of T cell responses to AZD1222 COVID-19 vaccine. Produced via immunoSEQ multiplex PCR; TCRdb's table is partial and in-frame only. The data contain approximately 190,000 clones, around 93% of them singletons. Material: peripheral blood, obtained 28 days after the second AZD1222 dose. These receptors all stem from an adult who received the AZD1222 COVID-19 vaccine.

This clone was counted once. The chain has TRBV7-6 and TRBJ1-2; 7 positions agree with TRBD1. V trimming: 5 bases; J trimming: 8 bases; junction bases outside the gene matches: 2. CDR3 length: 11 amino acids. From germline, CDR1 is SGHVS and CDR2 FNYEAQ. Here the CDR3 DNA reads TGTGCCAGCAGCATACAGGGGGGCTACACCTTC. It codes for CASSIQGGYTF.

This chain joins TRBV12-3 or TRBV12-4 and TRBJ2-2; a weak D match, TRBD1 (5 bases). The CDR3 covers 13 residues. Trimming removed 3 bases at V and 5 bases at J, with 7 bases between. The CDR3: CASSFKGTGELFF. The CDR3 DNA reads TGTGCCAGCAGTTTCAAGGGGACCGGGGAGCTGTTTTTT.

The V and J genes are TRBV5-1 and TRBJ2-5; 9 nucleotides line up with TRBD2. With V trimmed by 1 base and J by 1 base, 5 bases remained unmatched. The CDR3 extends over 16 amino acids. Germline CDR1 SGHRS, CDR2 YFSETQ. CDR3 in amino acids: CASSLLSGGVQETQYF. The CDR3 region has the DNA TGCGCCAGCAGCTTGCTTAGCGGGGGTGTCCAAGAGACCCAGTACTTC.

The chain couples TRBV5-1 to TRBJ2-1; 10 bases map to TRBD1. V shed 4 bases, J shed 6 bases, and the junction held 7 bases outside the gene matches. In germline, CDR1 is SGHRS, CDR2 YFSETQ. This CDR3 comprises 15 residues. The CDR3 spells CASSPDRGPGNEQFF. CDR3 nucleotide sequence: TGCGCCAGCAGCCCCGACAGGGGGCCCGGCAATGAGCAGTTCTTC.

The gene calls are TRBV7-6 and TRBJ2-1; TRBD2 agrees at 7 bases. CDR3 length equals 15 residues. CDR1 SGHVS and CDR2 FNYEAQ come from the germline V gene. V shed 5 bases, J shed 8 bases, and the junction held 12 bases outside the gene matches. The CDR3 here is CASSVGTTPLHEQFF. In nucleotides, the CDR3 is TGTGCCAGCAGCGTCGGGACTACCCCCCTCCATGAGCAGTTCTTC.

The chain carries TRBV5-1 and TRBJ2-1, with a weak D call TRBD2 (5 bases). The CDR3 runs 15 residues. CDR1 and CDR2 (germline): SGHRS, YFSETQ. Trimming removed 6 bases at V and 0 bases at J, with 13 bases between. CDR3 loop: CASTTTLDSYNEQFF. The CDR3 DNA sequence: TGCGCCAGCACCACGACACTAGACTCCTACAATGAGCAGTTCTTC.

V and J are TRBV29-1 and TRBJ2-5; 7 nucleotides align to TRBD2. Germline assignment: CDR1 SQVTM and CDR2 ANQGSEA. There are 15 residues in the CDR3. Trimming took 6 bases from V and 5 from J; bases not matched to a gene: 15. In DNA, the CDR3 is TGCAGCGTCGCTAGACTAGCCGCAGTGCCCGAGACCCAGTACTTC. It is translated as CSVARLAAVPETQYF.

V is TRBV11-2 and J is TRBJ2-2; D possibly corresponds to TRBD2 (6 bases). The CDR3 runs to 13 residues. V dropped 6 bases and J dropped 7 bases, with 12 bases sitting between them. Germline lookup yields CDR1 SGHAT and CDR2 FQNNGV. The DNA of the CDR3 is TGTGCCAGCAGGCGGGACGGCGGCGGGGAGCTGTTTTTT. Amino acids: CASRRDGGGELFF.

The chain is built from TRBV4-1 and TRBJ2-2; D gene unclear. Germline V gives CDR1 MGHRA, CDR2 YSYEKL. This CDR3 spans 15 amino acids. V lost 0 bases and J 5 bases, leaving 10 bases between the germline ends. As DNA, the CDR3 is TGCGCCAGCAGCCAAGATAATCGGCGGACCGGGGAGCTGTTTTTT. It encodes CASSQDNRRTGELFF.

This clone was picked up a small number of times. The genes are TRBV7-2 and TRBJ2-7; TRBD1 might be the D (5 bases). Germline CDR1 reads SGHTA; CDR2 reads FQGNSA. V was clipped by 5 bases and J by 3 bases, with 11 bases between them. The CDR3 has 13 amino acids. CDR3 region: CASSPTQGYEQYF. The CDR3 region has the DNA TGTGCCAGCAGCCCCACTCAGGGCTACGAGCAGTACTTC.

The V call is TRBV6-6, the J call TRBJ1-1, with 7 bases matching TRBD1. Germline V gene data show CDR1 as MNHNY and CDR2 as SVGAGI (reference sequence). V trimming: 6 bases; J trimming: 3 bases; junction bases outside the gene matches: 7. This CDR3 spans 14 amino acids. The DNA of the CDR3 is TGTGCCAGCAGCCCAGGACAGGCTGACACTGAAGCTTTCTTT. This translates into CASSPGQADTEAFF.

This clone was seen just once. The chain combines TRBV9 with TRBJ2-1; TRBD2 aligns across 8 bases. From germline, CDR1 is SGDLS and CDR2 YYNGEE. The CDR3 extends over 17 amino acids. V shed 0 bases and J 0 bases; nucleotides not matched to a gene: 5. As DNA, the CDR3 is TGTGCCAGCAGCGTAGGAAGTGCGGGGGGCTCCTACAATGAGCAGTTCTTC. Its translation is CASSVGSAGGSYNEQFF.

The chain combines TRBV7-3 with TRBJ2-3, with 7 bases lining up with TRBD2. This CDR3 is 16 amino acids long. Trimming took 5 bases from V and 5 from J; bases not matched to a gene: 13. Germline CDR1 SGHTA, CDR2 FQGTGA. The DNA of the CDR3 is TGTGCCAGCAGCCCGACCTTCGGGGGGTTGGGAGATACGCAGTATTTT. Translating it yields CASSPTFGGLGDTQYF.

This chain connects TRBV28 to TRBJ2-7, with D unclear. Per germline, CDR1 MDHEN and CDR2 SYDVKM. There are 15 residues in the CDR3. V shed 5 bases and J shed 0 bases, with 14 bases lying between them. The CDR3 DNA follows: TGTGCCAGCAGTGACTCCGCCCGAAGCTCCTACGAGCAGTACTTC. Translated, it gives CASSDSARSSYEQYF.

The rearrangement joins TRBV6-1 to TRBJ1-2, with a possible D match to TRBD1 (5 bases). V was clipped by 5 bases and J by 3 bases, with 13 bases between them. CDR1 is MNHNS, CDR2 SASEGT, per germline. The length of the CDR3 is 14 residues. CDR3 in DNA: TGTGCCAGCAGTAGAACCGGGACGGACTATGGCTACACCTTC. Translated, it gives CASSRTGTDYGYTF.

This sequence joins TRBV7-8 and TRBJ1-5; no clear D gene. From germline, CDR1 is SGHVS and CDR2 FQNEAQ. V was shortened by 0 bases and J by 2 bases, with 8 bases between the two germline ends. There are 15 residues in the CDR3. The CDR3 sequence: CASSLAAGGNQPQHF. CDR3 DNA: TGTGCCAGCAGCTTAGCTGCGGGAGGCAATCAGCCCCAGCATTTT.

This sequence joins TRBV5-1 and TRBJ2-7; D not resolved. CDR1 is SGHRS, CDR2 YFSETQ, per germline. V was pared by 3 bases and J by 0 bases, with 13 bases between. The CDR3 length is 15 residues. The CDR3 region is CASSSRGPTSYEQYF. The CDR3 DNA follows: TGCGCCAGCAGCTCCCGCGGACCGACCTCCTACGAGCAGTACTTC.

The chain combines TRBV7-9 with TRBJ2-3; 9 nucleotides agree with TRBD1. Germline loops: CDR1 SEHNR, CDR2 FQNEAQ (reference sequence). Germline trimming cut 6 bases from V and 0 bases from J; bases unmatched to any gene: 4. The length of the CDR3 is 15 residues. For the CDR3, the DNA is TGTGCCAGCAGTTCCGGGACAGGGAGCACAGATACGCAGTATTTT. Protein sequence: CASSSGTGSTDTQYF.

The chain recombines TRBV7-8 with TRBJ1-2; 8 bases align to TRBD1. With V trimmed by 4 bases and J by 4 bases, 8 bases remained unmatched. CDR1 SGHVS and CDR2 FQNEAQ come from the germline V gene. CDR3 size: 15 residues. The CDR3 nucleotides read TGTGCCAGCAGCTATGGACAGGGCTTGGTCTATGGCTACACCTTC. Its translation: CASSYGQGLVYGYTF.

The V and J genes are TRBV11-2 and TRBJ1-6, with a possible D match to TRBD1 (6 bases). Trimming took off 5 bases at V and 9 bases at J, with 14 bases between the two ends. Germline CDR1 reads SGHAT; CDR2 reads FQNNGV. This CDR3 is built from 14 residues. CDR3 residues: CASSPQDRVSPLHF. As DNA, the CDR3 is TGTGCCAGCAGCCCTCAGGACAGAGTTTCACCCCTCCACTTT.

This sequence joins TRBV2 and TRBJ1-4; 8 bases map to TRBD1. The V segment lost 6 bases and the J segment 5 bases; nucleotides outside the gene matches: 5. Per germline, CDR1 SNHLY and CDR2 FYNNEI. The CDR3 is made up of 14 amino acids. The CDR3 region is CASREDRENEKLFF. The DNA for the CDR3 is TGTGCCAGCAGAGAGGACAGGGAGAATGAAAAACTGTTTTTT.

The CDR3 sequence: CASSQELPGNSPLHF. Written as DNA, the CDR3 is TGTGCCAGCAGCCAGGAACTTCCAGGAAATTCACCCCTCCACTTT. This rearrangement joins TRBV3-1 (or the pseudogene TRBV3-2) to TRBJ1-6, with D unclear. Trimming stripped 3 bases from V and 7 bases from J, with 13 bases between. The CDR3 runs 15 residues. Looked up from germline, CDR1 is LGHDT and CDR2 is YNNKEL (reference sequence).

V gene TRBV3-1 (or the pseudogene TRBV3-2) combines with J gene TRBJ1-5; TRBD1 agrees at 8 bases. Losses at the gene ends were 4 bases for V and 7 bases for J; bases not matched to a gene: 3. This CDR3 has 13 amino acids. The germline CDR1 and CDR2 sequences are LGHDT and YNNKEL (reference sequence). CDR3 residues: CASSLDREQPQHF. The CDR3 DNA is TGTGCCAGCAGCCTGGACAGGGAACAGCCCCAGCATTTT.

V gene TRBV7-8 combines with J gene TRBJ2-5, with a tentative D call TRBD1 (5 bases). Trimming stripped 1 base from V and 2 bases from J, with 11 bases between. Germline V lookup: CDR1 SGHVS, CDR2 FQNEAQ. The CDR3 is made up of 15 amino acids. The DNA for the CDR3 is TGTGCCAGCAGCTTAGTAGGGGCAGGGCAAGAGACCCAGTACTTC. Its translation: CASSLVGAGQETQYF.

The chain joins TRBV6-5 to TRBJ1-2, with D unclear. Trimming shortened V by 6 bases and J by 0 bases, and 8 bases separated the two germline ends. Germline V lookup: CDR1 MNHEY, CDR2 SVGAGI. The CDR3 is 13 residues long. As DNA, the CDR3 is TGTGCCAGCAGCAGAGGTGCTAACTATGGCTACACCTTC. It is translated as CASSRGANYGYTF.

V and J are TRBV5-1 and TRBJ2-7; 9 bases line up with TRBD1. CDR1 and CDR2 (germline): SGHRS, YFSETQ. Trimming cost V 2 bases and J 5 bases; bases outside gene matches: 5. This CDR3 spans 14 amino acids. The CDR3 DNA follows: TGCGCCAGCAGCTTCCAGGACAGGGGCCACGAGCAGTACTTC. It translates to CASSFQDRGHEQYF. Together with reference TRBV5-1 and TRBJ2-7, the CDR3 gives the full variable domain: KAGVTQTPRYLIKTRGQQVTLSCSPISGHRSVSWYQQTPGQGLQFLFEYFSETQRNKGNFPGRFSGRQFSNSRSEMNVSTLELGDSALYLCASSFQDRGHEQYFGPGTRLTVT.

This clone was seen a single time. V usage is TRBV27 and J usage is TRBJ1-2, with D possibly TRBD1 on 6 matching bases. With 2 bases removed from V and 8 bases from J, the gap between germline ends came to 18 bases. The CDR3 runs 15 residues. CDR1 and CDR2 (germline): MNHEY, SMNVEV (reference sequence). CDR3 region: CASSLRPQGDRGYTF. In nucleotides, the CDR3 is TGTGCCAGCAGTTTAAGACCACAGGGAGATCGGGGCTACACCTTC.

This clone came up a few times. This rearrangement joins TRBV6-1 to TRBJ1-1, with D unclear. The V end was cut by 1 base, the J end by 0 bases, with 6 bases between. CDR3 size: 14 residues. The germline CDR1 and CDR2 sequences are MNHNS and SASEGT. For the CDR3, the DNA is TGTGCCAGCAGTGAAGTGGGCATGAACACTGAAGCTTTCTTT. The encoded protein is CASSEVGMNTEAFF.

This clone was seen a few times. The J gene is TRBJ1-2, the V gene TRBV9; D perhaps matches TRBD1 (6 bases). The germline V and J ends were trimmed by 3 bases and 4 bases, with 13 bases remaining between them. In germline, CDR1 is SGDLS, CDR2 YYNGEE. CDR3 size: 14 residues. The CDR3 coding sequence is TGTGCCAGCAGCGGGACGACAGGATCCTATGGCTACACCTTC. This codes for CASSGTTGSYGYTF.

This chain uses TRBV19 with TRBJ1-1; 7 nucleotides match TRBD1. The ends lost 7 bases at V and 3 bases at J; junction bases unmatched: 5. Germline-derived CDR1 and CDR2 are LNHDA and SQIVND (reference sequence). CDR3 length equals 13 residues. The CDR3 DNA follows: TGTGCCAGTACAGAAGGGGGCTACACTGAAGCTTTCTTT. It yields the protein CASTEGGYTEAFF.

The chain couples TRBV11-2 to TRBJ2-7; TRBD2 aligns across 10 bases. Germline V CDR1 and CDR2: SGHAT, FQNNGV. This CDR3 region has 13 residues. The V and J ends lost 4 bases and 6 bases, in that order; junction bases with no gene match: 3. CDR3 loop: CASSWTSGREQYF. The CDR3 DNA reads TGTGCCAGCAGCTGGACTAGCGGACGCGAGCAGTACTTC. The complete variable domain, with remaining parts taken from reference TRBV11-2 and TRBJ2-7, reads EAGVAQSPRYKIIEKRQSVAFWCNPISGHATLYWYQQILGQGPKLLIQFQNNGVVDDSQLPKDRFSAERLKGVDSTLKIQPAKLEDSAVYLCASSWTSGREQYFGPGTRLTVT.